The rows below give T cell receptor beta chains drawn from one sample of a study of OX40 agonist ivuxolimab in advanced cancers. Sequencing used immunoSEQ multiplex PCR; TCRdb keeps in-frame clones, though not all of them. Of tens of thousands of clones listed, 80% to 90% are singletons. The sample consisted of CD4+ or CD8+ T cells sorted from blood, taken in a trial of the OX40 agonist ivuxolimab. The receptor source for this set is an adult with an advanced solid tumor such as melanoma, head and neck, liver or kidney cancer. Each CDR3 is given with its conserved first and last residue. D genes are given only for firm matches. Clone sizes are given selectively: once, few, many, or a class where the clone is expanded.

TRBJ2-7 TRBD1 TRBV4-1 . CASSQDLATGGSYEQYF TGCGCCAGCAGCCAAGACCTTGCGACAGGGGGCTCCTACGAGCAGTACTTC
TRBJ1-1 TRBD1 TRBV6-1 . CASSGTGGDTEAFF TGTGCCAGCAGCGGTACAGGGGGAGACACTGAAGCTTTCTTT
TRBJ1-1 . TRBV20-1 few CRPTGNTEAFF TGCAGACCGACGGGGAACACTGAAGCTTTCTTT
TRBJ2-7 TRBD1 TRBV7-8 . CASSITGTGDHEQYF TGTGCCAGCAGCATAACCGGGACAGGGGACCACGAGCAGTACTTC
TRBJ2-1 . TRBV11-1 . CASSRGEASYNEQFF TGTGCCAGCAGCCGAGGGGAGGCCTCCTACAATGAGCAGTTCTTC
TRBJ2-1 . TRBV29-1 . CSGQEGRNNEQFF TGCAGCGGCCAGGAGGGCCGGAACAATGAGCAGTTCTTC
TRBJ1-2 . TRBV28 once CASSPGRGDTNYGYTF TGTGCCAGCAGTCCGGGTCGAGGGGATACTAACTATGGCTACACCTTC
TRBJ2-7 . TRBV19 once CASSPGHTLYEQYF TGTGCCAGTAGTCCCGGACACACACTCTACGAGCAGTACTTC
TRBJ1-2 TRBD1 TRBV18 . CASSPRDSEGYTF TGTGCCAGCTCACCCAGGGACAGCGAAGGCTACACCTTC
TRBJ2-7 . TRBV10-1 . CASRMDGAAYEQYF TGCGCCAGCAGGATGGATGGCGCAGCCTACGAGCAGTACTTC
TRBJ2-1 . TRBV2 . CASSEEVAIEQFF TGTGCCAGCAGTGAAGAAGTAGCGATTGAGCAGTTCTTC
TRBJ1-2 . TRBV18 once CASSPPWGGDYGYTF TGTGCCAGCTCACCACCGTGGGGGGGAGACTATGGCTACACCTTC
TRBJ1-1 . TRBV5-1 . CASSTTGEDTEAFF TGCGCCAGCAGTACGACGGGGGAGGATACTGAAGCTTTCTTT
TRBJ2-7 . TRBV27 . CASSYLAGATYEQYF TGTGCCAGCAGTTACCTCGCAGGGGCGACCTACGAGCAGTACTTC
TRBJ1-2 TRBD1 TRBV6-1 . CASSEAGTGGGGYTF TGTGCCAGCAGTGAAGCGGGGACAGGGGGGGGAGGCTACACCTTC
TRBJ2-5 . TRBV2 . CASTQTETQYF TGTGCCAGCACGCAGACAGAGACCCAGTACTTC
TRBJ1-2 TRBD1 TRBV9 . CASSSRTGGAYGYTF TGTGCCAGCAGCTCCCGGACAGGGGGGGCCTATGGCTACACCTTC
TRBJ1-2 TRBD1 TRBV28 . CASSTGGFGYTF TGTGCCAGCAGTACAGGGGGCTTTGGCTACACCTTC
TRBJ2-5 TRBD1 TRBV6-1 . CASSDPGGMETQYF TGTGCCAGCAGTGATCCAGGGGGCATGGAGACCCAGTACTTC
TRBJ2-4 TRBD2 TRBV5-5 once CASTSGGGSNIQYF TGTGCCAGCACCTCGGGAGGGGGGAGCAACATTCAGTACTTC
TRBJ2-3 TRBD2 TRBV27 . CASSRRTSGRIDTQYF TGTGCCAGCAGTCGCCGGACTAGCGGGAGAATCGATACGCAGTATTTT
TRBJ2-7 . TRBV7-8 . CASSLEGGRGEQYF TGTGCCAGCAGCTTAGAAGGTGGACGGGGCGAGCAGTACTTC
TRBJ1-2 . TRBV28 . CASSRRGVSSYTF TGTGCCAGCAGCCGGAGGGGGGTTTCAAGCTACACCTTC
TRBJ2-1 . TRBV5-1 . CASSEDYASSYNEQFF TGCGCCAGCAGCGAGGACTATGCTAGCTCCTACAATGAGCAGTTCTTC
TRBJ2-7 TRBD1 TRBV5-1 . CASAAAWDRAYEQYF TGCGCCAGCGCAGCAGCTTGGGACAGGGCCTACGAGCAGTACTTC
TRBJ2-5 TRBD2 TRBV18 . CASSINSGSQETQYF TGTGCCAGCTCAATAAATAGCGGGAGCCAAGAGACCCAGTACTTC
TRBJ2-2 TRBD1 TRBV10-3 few CAISWTGNTGELFF TGTGCCATCAGTTGGACAGGGAACACCGGGGAGCTGTTTTTT
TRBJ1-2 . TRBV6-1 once CASSEQIYGYTF TGTGCCAGCAGTGAACAGATCTATGGCTACACCTTC
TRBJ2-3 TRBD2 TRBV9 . CASSADSGRGDTQYF TGTGCCAGCAGCGCTGATAGCGGGAGAGGTGATACGCAGTATTTT
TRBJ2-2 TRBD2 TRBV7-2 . CASSSRGEGRELFF TGTGCCAGCAGCTCCCGGGGGGAGGGGCGGGAGCTGTTTTTT
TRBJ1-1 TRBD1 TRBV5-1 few CASSSRDRGWGTEAFF TGCGCCAGCAGCTCCCGGGACAGGGGTTGGGGCACTGAAGCTTTCTTT
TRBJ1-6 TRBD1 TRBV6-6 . CASSGQGAGNSPLHF TGTGCCAGCAGCGGACAGGGGGCAGGTAATTCACCCCTCCACTTT
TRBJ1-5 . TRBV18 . CASSPSPGRNQPQHF TGTGCCAGCTCACCATCCCCGGGGCGCAATCAGCCCCAGCATTTT
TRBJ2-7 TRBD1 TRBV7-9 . CASSLGQGSGFYEQYF TGTGCCAGCAGCTTAGGACAGGGATCCGGATTCTACGAGCAGTACTTC
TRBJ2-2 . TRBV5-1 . CASSSRTHLRAGELFF TGCGCCAGCAGCTCGAGGACACACCTAAGGGCCGGGGAGCTGTTTTTT
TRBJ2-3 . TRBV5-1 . CASSLVLAETDTQYF TGCGCCAGCAGCTTGGTACTAGCCGAGACAGATACGCAGTATTTT
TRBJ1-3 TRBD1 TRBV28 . CASRQGTAYGNTIYF TGTGCCAGCAGGCAAGGGACAGCGTATGGAAACACCATATATTTT
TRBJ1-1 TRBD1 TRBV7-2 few CASSVTGGYQMNTEAFF TGTGCCAGCAGCGTCACAGGGGGCTATCAGATGAACACTGAAGCTTTCTTT
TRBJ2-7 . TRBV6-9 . CARKKISYHVNEQYF TGTGCCAGAAAGAAAATTAGCTACCACGTCAACGAGCAGTACTTC
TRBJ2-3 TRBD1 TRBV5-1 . CASSSGQGDTQYF TGCGCCAGCAGCTCCGGACAGGGAGATACGCAGTATTTT
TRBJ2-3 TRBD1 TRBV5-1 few CASSSAPTGGSGDTQYF TGCGCCAGCAGCTCGGCCCCGACAGGGGGCTCTGGGGATACGCAGTATTTT
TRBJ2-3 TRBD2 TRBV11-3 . CASSFGTSGSGGTDTQYF TGTGCCAGCAGCTTTGGGACTAGCGGGAGCGGGGGGACAGATACGCAGTATTTT
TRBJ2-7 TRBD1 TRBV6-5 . CASSYSGQGAYEQYF TGTGCCAGCAGTTACTCGGGACAGGGGGCCTACGAGCAGTACTTC
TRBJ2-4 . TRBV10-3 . CAISDKNIQYF TGTGCCATCAGTGACAAAAACATTCAGTACTTC
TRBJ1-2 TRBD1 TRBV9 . CASSGRDRVKNYGYTF TGTGCCAGCAGCGGAAGGGACAGGGTGAAAAACTATGGCTACACCTTC
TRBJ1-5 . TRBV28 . CASNVAPGGRAYGNQPQHF TGTGCCAGCAACGTAGCTCCCGGGGGGAGGGCGTACGGCAATCAGCCCCAGCATTTT
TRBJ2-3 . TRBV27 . CASSLRASGPGTQYF TGTGCCAGCAGTTTACGCGCCAGCGGTCCTGGCACGCAGTATTTT
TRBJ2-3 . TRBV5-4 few CASSPSGSSSTDTQYF TGTGCCAGCAGCCCTTCTGGCAGTTCTAGCACAGATACGCAGTATTTT
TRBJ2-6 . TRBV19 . CASSIVQGLSGANVLTF TGTGCCAGTAGTATAGTTCAGGGTTTGAGTGGGGCCAACGTCCTGACTTTC
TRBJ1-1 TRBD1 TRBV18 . CASSPQQGASSFTEAFF TGTGCCAGCTCACCACAACAGGGGGCGAGTTCTTTCACCGAAGCTTTCTTT
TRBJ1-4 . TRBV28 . CASSSPGSVGGYEKLFF TGTGCCAGCAGTTCTCCCGGCAGCGTAGGGGGGTATGAAAAACTGTTTTTT
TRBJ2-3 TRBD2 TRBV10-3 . CAISESSSGRGSDTQYF TGTGCCATCAGTGAGTCGTCGAGCGGGAGAGGGTCAGATACGCAGTATTTT
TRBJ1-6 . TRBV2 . CASSDRGDSPLHF TGTGCCAGCAGTGACCGTGGGGATTCACCCCTCCACTTT
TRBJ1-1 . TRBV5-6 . CASSLGMVNANTEAFF TGTGCCAGCAGCTTGGGGATGGTAAACGCGAACACTGAAGCTTTCTTT
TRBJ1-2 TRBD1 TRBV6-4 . CASSDRTGARGYTF TGTGCCAGCAGTGACAGGACAGGGGCAAGGGGCTACACCTTC
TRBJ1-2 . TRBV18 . CASHSRAAEVGGYTF TGTGCCAGCCATTCCAGGGCGGCCGAAGTGGGAGGCTACACCTTC
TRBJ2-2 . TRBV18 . CASSPSREFTGELFF TGTGCCAGCTCACCTTCCCGGGAGTTCACCGGGGAGCTGTTTTTT
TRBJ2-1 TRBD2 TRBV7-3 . CASSLTRTSGSTEQFF TGTGCCAGCAGCTTAACGAGGACTAGCGGGAGCACTGAGCAGTTCTTC
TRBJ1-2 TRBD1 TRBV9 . CASSPQGDLGYGYTF TGTGCCAGCAGCCCCCAGGGGGACCTCGGCTATGGCTACACCTTC